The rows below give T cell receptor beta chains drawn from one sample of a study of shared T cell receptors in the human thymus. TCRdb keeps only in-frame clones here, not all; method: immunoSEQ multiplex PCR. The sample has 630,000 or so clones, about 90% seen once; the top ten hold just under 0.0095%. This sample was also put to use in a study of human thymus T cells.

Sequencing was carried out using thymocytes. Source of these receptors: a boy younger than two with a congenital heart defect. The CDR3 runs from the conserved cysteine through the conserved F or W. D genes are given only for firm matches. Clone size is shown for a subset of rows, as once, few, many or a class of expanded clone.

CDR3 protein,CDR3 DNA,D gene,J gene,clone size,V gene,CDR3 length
CASSRDRGPTAASYEQYF,TGTGCCAGCAGCCGCGACAGGGGTCCAACTGCCGCCTCCTACGAGCAGTACTTC,TRBD1,TRBJ2-7,few,TRBV7-8,18
CASSPTGKYGYTF,TGTGCCAGCAGCCCAACAGGGAAGTATGGCTACACCTTC,NA,TRBJ1-2,once,TRBV28,13
CASSLPSGDKNTEAFF,TGTGCCAGCAGCCTCCCCTCCGGGGACAAGAACACTGAAGCTTTCTTT,NA,TRBJ1-1,NA,TRBV5-4,16
CASGNQETQYF,TGTGCTAGTGGTAATCAGGAGACCCAGTACTTC,NA,TRBJ2-5,NA,TRBV12-5,11
CASSNRDRAGNTIYF,TGTGCCAGCAGCAACCGGGACAGGGCTGGAAACACCATATATTTT,TRBD1,TRBJ1-3,NA,TRBV14,15
CASRTHRLIRGNEQYF,TGTGCCAGCAGAACCCATCGTCTCATTAGGGGCAACGAGCAGTACTTC,NA,TRBJ2-7,NA,TRBV28,16
CASSIQSGTNEKLFF,TGTGCCAGCAGTATCCAGTCGGGGACAAATGAAAAACTGTTTTTT,NA,TRBJ1-4,NA,TRBV28,15
CASSSGLAGADAEQFF,TGTGCCAGCAGCTCGGGACTAGCGGGAGCAGATGCTGAGCAGTTCTTC,TRBD2,TRBJ2-1,NA,TRBV5-6,16
CATHTPGTEAFF,TGTGCCACCCACACCCCGGGGACTGAAGCTTTCTTT,NA,TRBJ1-1,NA,TRBV28,12
CASSLVTGRGHRMGDTQYF,TGTGCCAGCAGTTTAGTGACAGGAAGGGGCCATAGGATGGGGGATACGCAGTATTTT,NA,TRBJ2-3,NA,TRBV27,19
CASSESDRTETNTGELFF,TGTGCCAGCAGTGAGTCGGATAGGACAGAGACGAACACCGGGGAGCTGTTTTTT,NA,TRBJ2-2,NA,TRBV2,18
CASLSGTSGRDTGELFF,TGTGCCAGTCTCTCCGGGACTAGCGGGAGGGACACCGGGGAGCTGTTTTTT,TRBD2,TRBJ2-2,NA,TRBV28,17
CASSQERVESGSTDTQYF,TGTGCCAGCAGCCAAGAGAGAGTAGAGTCCGGGAGCACAGATACGCAGTATTTT,NA,TRBJ2-3,few,TRBV4-2,18
CASPTWGQGISEQYF,TGTGCCAGTCCAACATGGGGACAGGGGATTTCCGAGCAGTACTTC,TRBD1,TRBJ2-7,NA,TRBV19,15
CASSPGLAGGPPSGANVLTF,TGTGCCAGCAGCCCGGGACTAGCGGGGGGACCCCCCTCTGGGGCCAACGTCCTGACTTTC,TRBD2,TRBJ2-6,NA,TRBV4-2,20
CASSGGEGWGYTF,TGTGCCAGTAGCGGAGGAGAGGGTTGGGGCTACACCTTC,NA,TRBJ1-2,NA,TRBV19,13
CASSPVGRAADMNTEAFF,TGTGCCAGCAGCCCCGTGGGCAGGGCCGCCGACATGAACACTGAAGCTTTCTTT,NA,TRBJ1-1,NA,TRBV7-9,18
CASSLRGTRRDYQETQYF,TGTGCCAGCAGCTTGCGAGGGACTAGGAGGGACTACCAAGAGACCCAGTACTTC,TRBD2,TRBJ2-5,NA,TRBV5-6,18
CASSYDRVTNEKLFF,TGCGCCAGCAGCTACGACAGGGTCACTAATGAAAAACTGTTTTTT,TRBD1,TRBJ1-4,NA,TRBV4-1,15
CASSTRDRAIFNSPLHF,TGTGCCAGCAGCACCAGGGACAGGGCCATTTTTAATTCACCCCTCCACTTT,TRBD1,TRBJ1-6,NA,TRBV7-2,17
CAWSALKTGVTSTDTQYF,TGTGCCTGGAGTGCCCTAAAGACAGGAGTAACTAGCACAGATACGCAGTATTTT,NA,TRBJ2-3,NA,TRBV30,18
CASSEIPRTDGNSPLHF,TGTGCCAGCAGTGAAATTCCCCGGACAGACGGCAATTCACCCCTCCACTTT,NA,TRBJ1-6,once,TRBV25-1,17
CSAEGAGAFF,TGCAGTGCTGAGGGGGCGGGAGCTTTCTTT,TRBD1,TRBJ1-1,NA,TRBV20-1,10
CASSLRRGMKFHGYTF,TGTGCCAGCAGCTTAAGGAGAGGGATGAAGTTCCATGGCTACACCTTC,NA,TRBJ1-2,NA,TRBV13,16
CASSEAISGGGETQYF,TGTGCCAGCAGTGAAGCTATTAGCGGGGGAGGAGAGACCCAGTACTTC,TRBD2,TRBJ2-5,NA,TRBV2,16
CASSPWTGEGKGEAFF,TGTGCCAGCAGCCCCTGGACAGGCGAGGGGAAAGGTGAAGCTTTCTTT,TRBD1,TRBJ1-1,NA,TRBV5-6,16
CASSASRASGQETQYF,TGTGCCAGCAGCGCAAGCAGGGCTTCGGGCCAAGAGACCCAGTACTTC,NA,TRBJ2-5,NA,TRBV9,16
CASSHGTGNPYEQYF,TGTGCCAGCAGCCACGGGACAGGCAACCCCTACGAGCAGTACTTC,TRBD1,TRBJ2-7,once,TRBV28,15
CASRLNNEQFF,TGCGCCAGCAGGTTAAACAATGAGCAGTTCTTC,NA,TRBJ2-1,NA,TRBV5-1,11
CASSDREQFF,TGTGCCAGCAGCGACAGGGAGCAGTTCTTC,NA,TRBJ2-1,NA,TRBV2,10
CASRPGFSNQPQHF,TGTGCCAGCAGGCCAGGGTTTAGCAATCAGCCCCAGCATTTT,NA,TRBJ1-5,NA,TRBV28,14